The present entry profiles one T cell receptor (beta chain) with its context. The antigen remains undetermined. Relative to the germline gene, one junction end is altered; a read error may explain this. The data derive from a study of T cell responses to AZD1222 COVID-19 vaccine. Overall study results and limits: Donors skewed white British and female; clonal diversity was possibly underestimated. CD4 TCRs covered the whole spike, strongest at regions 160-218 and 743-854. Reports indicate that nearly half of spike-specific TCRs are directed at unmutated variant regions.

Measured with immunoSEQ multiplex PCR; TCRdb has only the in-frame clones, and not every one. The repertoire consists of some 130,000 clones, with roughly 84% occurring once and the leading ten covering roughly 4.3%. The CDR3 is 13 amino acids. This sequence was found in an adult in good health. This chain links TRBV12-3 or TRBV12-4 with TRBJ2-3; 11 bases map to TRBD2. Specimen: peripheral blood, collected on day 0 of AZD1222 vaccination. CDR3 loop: CASSPLLAGDRHF. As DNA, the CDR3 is TGTGCCAGCAGTCCCTTACTAGCGGGGGACCGACATTTT.